This TCR beta chain was sequenced in a study of T cells after yellow fever vaccination. General study findings and limits: When the response was secondary, it was weaker but reached its peak faster, day 5 versus 15.

The V gene end was trimmed by 2 bases and the J gene end by 5 bases; junction bases not matched to a gene: 10. The CDR3 is 16 amino acids. The germline V gene has CDR1 DFQATT and CDR2 SNEGSKA (reference sequence). Ten or more counts support this clonotype. Its target is unknown. Each CDR3 protein is one row after TCRdb ran MiXCR on the 5' RACE reads. This sample has about 550,000 distinct CDR3 sequences, with under 25% found just once. Sequences were derived from PBMCs, sampled 15 days after the yellow fever booster vaccination. The TCR originated in a man aged 25-45 years who received the YFV17D yellow fever vaccine. The J gene is TRBJ2-5, the V gene TRBV20-1, with 11 bases identical to TRBD2. CDR3 coding DNA: TGCAGTGCTAGACCACTTGGGCTAGCGGGAGGTGAGACCCAGTACTTC. Its translation is CSARPLGLAGGETQYF.